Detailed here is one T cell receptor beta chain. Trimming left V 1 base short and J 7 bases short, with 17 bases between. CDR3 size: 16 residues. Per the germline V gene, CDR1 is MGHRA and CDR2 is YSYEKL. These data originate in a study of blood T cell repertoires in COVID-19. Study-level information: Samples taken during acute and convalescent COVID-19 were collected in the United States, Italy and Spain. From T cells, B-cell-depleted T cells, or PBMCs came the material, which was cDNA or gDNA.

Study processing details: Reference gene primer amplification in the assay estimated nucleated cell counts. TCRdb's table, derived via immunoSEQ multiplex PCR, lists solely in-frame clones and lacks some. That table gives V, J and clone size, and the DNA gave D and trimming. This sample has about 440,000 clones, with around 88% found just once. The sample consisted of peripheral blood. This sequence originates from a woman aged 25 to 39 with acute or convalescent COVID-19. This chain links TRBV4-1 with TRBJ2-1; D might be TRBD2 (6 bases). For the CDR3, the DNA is TGCGCCAGCAGCCAAGTCTCCGGGAGACCGCGGAATGAGCAGTTCTTC. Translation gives CASSQVSGRPRNEQFF.